This T cell receptor beta chain was recovered during a study of cytomegalovirus exposure and HLA in healthy donors. Whole-study context: About 179 million T cells yielded 90 million to 130 million unique TCR beta sequences in earlier analysis.

Among the donors, all were healthy bone marrow donors. 13 Jbeta primers and 60 Vbeta primers were used for the PCR. Method: immunoSEQ multiplex PCR; TCRdb's copy keeps in-frame clones and lacks some. The data hold about 150,000 clones, with over 70% observed a single time. Trimming took off 5 bases at V and 14 bases at J, with 15 bases between the two ends. The CDR3 totals 12 residues. Per the germline V gene, CDR1 is MNHNS and CDR2 is SASEGT. The V and J genes are TRBV6-1 and TRBJ1-4, with TRBD1 as a possible D gene (6 bases). The sample comprised PBMCs. The sequence was collected from a woman in her forties in good health and CMV-seronegative. The CDR3: CASSPLRQDLFF. CDR3 nucleotides: TGTGCCAGCAGTCCATTGCGACAGGACCTGTTTTTT.